This paragraph reports one T cell receptor (beta chain). This clone was found many times. This receptor's antigen is unknown. No base qualities exist here, and no much larger clone lies one base off it. To prepare the library, PCR was applied. The listed sequencing device is Illumina HiSeq 4000. High-throughput sequencing was used to profile the TCR beta-chain CDR3 region of every patient. Concerning the study's data processing: CDR3 differences across clinicopathological groups were used to build a classifier for discriminating distant-metastatic papillary thyroid cancer patients. To measure repertoire diversity the researchers used the Shannon index, while the Morisita-Horn index served to gauge how similar the tumor and blood repertoires were. TCRdb's own reprocessing of the public reads used fastp at Q25 and MiXCR and kept productive beta chains. These V and J calls rely on TCRdb rather than the paper's analysis. This sample has fewer than 35,000 clones in its table, and 20% to 25% of those were observed once. The ten largest clones represent approximately 3% of the sample.

This entry belongs to a study of metastatic and nonmetastatic thyroid tumors (dated by TCRdb to the early 2020s). At the level of the whole study: Repertoires from peripheral blood and from tumor or nodule tissue samples of malignant and benign thyroid patients were compared. Beyond this particular receptor, the publication reports: In both blood and tumor samples, TCR beta diversity was reported to be significantly higher in malignant tumors than in benign nodules.

CDR1 and CDR2 were assigned from the germline V gene as SGHTA and FQGNSA. V is cut by 3 bases and J by 2 bases, and the space between the germline ends is 8 bases. From cysteine to phenylalanine, the CDR3 is 13 amino acids long. The retained sequence is limited to the CDR3, 39 bases, with the frame set at the first base. None of the patients had been given any treatment before thyroid surgery. Patient clinical samples collected from about 2012 to 2018 were retrospectively analysed using T-cell receptor beta sequencing. The sample consisted of tumor tissue. This chain joins TRBV7-2 to TRBJ2-7, with no reliable assignment of the D segment. This receptor was identified in a male donor with papillary thyroid cancer or a benign thyroid nodule (not recorded which). Some clones in this sample may be carry-over from other donors' samples. The CDR3 amino acid sequence is: CASSFGKTYEQYF. The nucleotide sequence reads as follows: TGTGCCAGCAGCTTCGGCAAGACCTACGAGCAGTACTTC.